The entry below describes one TCR beta chain. No antigen is known for it. Libraries were prepared by immunoSEQ multiplex PCR; TCRdb keeps only in-frame clonotypes and omits some of them. The sample contains about 36,000 clones, approximately 94% of which appear only once. This specimen comes from a study of graft-versus-host responses after intestinal transplantation. Study observations and caveats: Declining HvG levels early post-transplant were linked to peak circulating GvH clone levels. Allografts of one patient group, those with graft-donor T cell macrochimerism, had high graft-versus-host to host-versus-graft clonal ratios.

Here the sequenced sample was unstimulated CD4+ T cells sorted from spleen or lymph node cells, taken before transplant. This clonotype was obtained from a human donor who was the organ donor for an intestinal transplant.

The CDR3 DNA follows: TGTGCCAGCAGCTATGAGCCGGGACAGAATTCACCCCTCCACTTT. Its translation is CASSYEPGQNSPLHF. This rearrangement joins TRBV7-9 to TRBJ1-6; 7 nucleotides match TRBD1. The germline CDR1 and CDR2 sequences are SEHNR and FQNEAQ (reference sequence). Trimming removed 4 bases from V and 7 bases from J; junction bases left unmatched: 7. This CDR3 has 15 amino acids.